In this sample, the clone carrying this TCR beta chain turned up many times. The antigen is unknown. The data derive from a study of identical twins. The study, taken as a whole, reports: Conclusions came from cross-sectional statistical analysis, not from following the same donors. Twins' excess sharing was less marked for out-of-frame beta sequences.

Addition of a universal primer site occurred through template switching, and cDNA carried unique molecular identifiers. TCRdb re-called the 5' RACE reads with MiXCR, one entry per CDR3 protein. In the table there are 400,000 to 550,000 distinct CDR3 sequences, about 20% of which are singletons. Trimming took off 8 bases at V and 4 bases at J, with 18 bases between the two ends. This CDR3 is built from 14 residues. Germline-derived CDR1 and CDR2 are SGHVS and FQNEAQ. These same records also appear under a second study, on T cells expressing NK-cell markers. That work states: Researchers report these clonotypes also headed the CD3+CD56-NKG2C+ fraction in four donors.

The J gene is TRBJ2-7, the V gene TRBV7-8; tentatively, D is TRBD2 (6 bases). The material sequenced was CD4+ T cells sorted from blood. This clonotype was obtained from a woman aged 18-29 years in good health. CDR3 sequence reads: CASRNDKAGYEQYF. As DNA, the CDR3 is TGTGCCAGCCGCAATGACAAGGCGGGGTACGAGCAGTACTTC.